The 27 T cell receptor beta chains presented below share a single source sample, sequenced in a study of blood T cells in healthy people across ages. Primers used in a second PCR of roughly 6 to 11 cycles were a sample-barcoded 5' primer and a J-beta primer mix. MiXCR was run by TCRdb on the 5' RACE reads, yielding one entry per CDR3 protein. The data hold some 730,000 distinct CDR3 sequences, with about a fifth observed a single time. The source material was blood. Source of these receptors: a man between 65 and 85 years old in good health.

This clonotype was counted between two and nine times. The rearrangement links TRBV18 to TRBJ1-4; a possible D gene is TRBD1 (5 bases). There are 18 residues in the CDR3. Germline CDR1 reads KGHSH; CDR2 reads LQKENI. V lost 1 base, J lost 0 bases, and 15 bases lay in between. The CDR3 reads CASSPQPLQGATNEKLFF. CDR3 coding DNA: TGTGCCAGCTCACCACAACCGCTTCAGGGTGCAACTAATGAAAAACTGTTTTTT.

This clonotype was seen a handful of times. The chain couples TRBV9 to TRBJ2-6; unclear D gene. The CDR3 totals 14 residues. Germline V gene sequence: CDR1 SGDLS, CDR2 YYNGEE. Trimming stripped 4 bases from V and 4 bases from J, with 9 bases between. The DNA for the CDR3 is TGTGCCAGCAGCATCGGTGGGGGGGCCAACGTCCTGACTTTC. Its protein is CASSIGGGANVLTF.

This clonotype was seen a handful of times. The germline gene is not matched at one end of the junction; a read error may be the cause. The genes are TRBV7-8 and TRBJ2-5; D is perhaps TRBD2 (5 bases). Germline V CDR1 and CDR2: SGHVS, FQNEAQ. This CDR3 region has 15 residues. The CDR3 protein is CAGSLARTVGETQYF. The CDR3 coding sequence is TGTGCCGGCAGTTTAGCGAGGACGGTGGGGGAGACCCAGTACTTC.

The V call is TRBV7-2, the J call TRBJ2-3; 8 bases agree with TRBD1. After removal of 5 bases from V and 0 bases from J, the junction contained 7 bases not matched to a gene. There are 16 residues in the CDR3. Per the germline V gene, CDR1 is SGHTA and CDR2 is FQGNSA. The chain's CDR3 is CASSPRTGLSTDTQYF. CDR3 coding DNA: TGTGCCAGCAGCCCGCGGACAGGGCTTAGCACAGATACGCAGTATTTT.

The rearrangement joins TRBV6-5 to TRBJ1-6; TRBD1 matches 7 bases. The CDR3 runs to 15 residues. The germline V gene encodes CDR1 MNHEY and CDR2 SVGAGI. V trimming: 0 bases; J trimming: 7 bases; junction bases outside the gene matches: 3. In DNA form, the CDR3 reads TGTGCCAGCAGTTACTCGGGGACAGTAAATTCACCCCTCCACTTT. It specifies CASSYSGTVNSPLHF.

The CDR3 DNA reads as TGCGCCAGCAGCTTGGGGGGTTCCCGATACGAGCAGTACGTC. It is translated as CASSLGGSRYEQYV. The V gene is TRBV5-1, the J gene TRBJ2-7; the D is unclear. V lost 0 bases and J lost 4, with 11 bases in between. The CDR3 consists of 14 residues. Germline assignment: CDR1 SGHRS and CDR2 YFSETQ.

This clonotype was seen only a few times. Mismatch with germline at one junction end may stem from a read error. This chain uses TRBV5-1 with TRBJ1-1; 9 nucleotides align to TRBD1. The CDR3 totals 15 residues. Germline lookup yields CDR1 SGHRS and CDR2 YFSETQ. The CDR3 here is CASGLQTGGNTEAFF. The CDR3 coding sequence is TGCGCCAGCGGCTTACAGACAGGGGGGAACACTGAAGCTTTCTTT. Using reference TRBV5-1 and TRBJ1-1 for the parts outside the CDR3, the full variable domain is KAGVTQTPRYLIKTRGQQVTLSCSPISGHRSVSWYQQTPGQGLQFLFEYFSETQRNKGNFPGRFSGRQFSNSRSEMNVSTLELGDSALYLCASGLQTGGNTEAFFGQGTRLTVV.

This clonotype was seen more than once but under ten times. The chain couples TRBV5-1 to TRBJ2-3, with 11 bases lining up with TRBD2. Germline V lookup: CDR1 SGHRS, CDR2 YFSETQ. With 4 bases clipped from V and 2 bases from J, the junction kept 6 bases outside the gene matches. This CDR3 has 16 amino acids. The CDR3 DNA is TGCGCCAGCAGCCCCCGACTAGCGGGATACACAGATACGCAGTATTTT. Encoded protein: CASSPRLAGYTDTQYF.

This CDR3 is CASSPALGAGNTIYF. The CDR3 coding sequence is TGTGCCAGCTCACCAGCCCTGGGGGCTGGAAACACCATATATTTT. This rearrangement joins TRBV18 to TRBJ1-3; D possibly corresponds to TRBD1 (5 bases). This CDR3 has 15 amino acids. The germline V gene encodes CDR1 KGHSH and CDR2 LQKENI. V lost 2 bases and J 2 bases, leaving 10 bases between the germline ends.

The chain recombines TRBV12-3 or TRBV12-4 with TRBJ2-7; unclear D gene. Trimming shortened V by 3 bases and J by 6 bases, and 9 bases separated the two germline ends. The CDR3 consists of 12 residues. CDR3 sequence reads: CASSFSPGEQYF. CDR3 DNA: TGTGCCAGCAGTTTTTCTCCGGGCGAGCAGTACTTC.

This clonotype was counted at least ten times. The CDR3 protein is CASSLLVGQETQYF. CDR3 DNA sequence: TGTGCCAGCAGCTTATTGGTCGGCCAAGAGACCCAGTACTTC. This chain links TRBV7-6 with TRBJ2-5; D not resolved. The CDR3 extends over 14 amino acids. Germline V gene sequence: CDR1 SGHVS, CDR2 FNYEAQ. The V end lost 2 bases, the J end lost 1 base, and 8 bases lay between the germline ends.

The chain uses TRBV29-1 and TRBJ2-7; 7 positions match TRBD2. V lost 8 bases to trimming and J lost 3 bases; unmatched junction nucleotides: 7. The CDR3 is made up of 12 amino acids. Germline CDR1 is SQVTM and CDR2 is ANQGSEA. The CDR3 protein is CSRGREIYEQYV. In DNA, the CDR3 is TGCAGCCGTGGGCGGGAGATCTACGAGCAGTACGTC.

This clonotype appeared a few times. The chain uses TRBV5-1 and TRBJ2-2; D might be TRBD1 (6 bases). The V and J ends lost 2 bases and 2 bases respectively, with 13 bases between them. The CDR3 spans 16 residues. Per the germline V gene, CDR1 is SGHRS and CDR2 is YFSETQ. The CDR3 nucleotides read TGCGCCAGCAGCTTCATTGCGACAGGAAACACCGGGGAGCTGTTTTTT. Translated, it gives CASSFIATGNTGELFF.

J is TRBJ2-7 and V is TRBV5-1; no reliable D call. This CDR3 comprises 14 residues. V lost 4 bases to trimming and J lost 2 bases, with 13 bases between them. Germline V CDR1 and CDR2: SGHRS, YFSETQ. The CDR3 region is CASSRSGSTYEQYF. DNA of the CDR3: TGCGCCAGCAGCAGATCGGGTTCCACCTACGAGCAGTACTTC.

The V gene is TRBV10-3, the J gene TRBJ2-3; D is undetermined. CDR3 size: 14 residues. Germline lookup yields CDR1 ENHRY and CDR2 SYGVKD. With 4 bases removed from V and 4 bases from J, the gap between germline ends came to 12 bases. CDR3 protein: CAISGTFDADTQYF. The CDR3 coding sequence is TGTGCCATCAGTGGAACCTTTGACGCAGATACGCAGTATTTT.

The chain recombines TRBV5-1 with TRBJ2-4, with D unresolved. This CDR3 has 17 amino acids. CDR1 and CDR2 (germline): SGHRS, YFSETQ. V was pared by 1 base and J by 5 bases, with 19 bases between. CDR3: CASSLSGPHDPQNIQYF. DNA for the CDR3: TGCGCCAGCAGCTTGTCCGGGCCCCATGACCCTCAAAACATTCAGTACTTC.

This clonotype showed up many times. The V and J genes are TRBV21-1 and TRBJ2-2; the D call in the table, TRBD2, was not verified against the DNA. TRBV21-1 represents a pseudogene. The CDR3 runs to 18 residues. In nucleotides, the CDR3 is TGTGCCAGCAGCAAAGAAAGCGGGGCTAGCGGGAACGCCGGGGAGCTGTTTTTT. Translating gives CASSKESGASGNAGELFF.

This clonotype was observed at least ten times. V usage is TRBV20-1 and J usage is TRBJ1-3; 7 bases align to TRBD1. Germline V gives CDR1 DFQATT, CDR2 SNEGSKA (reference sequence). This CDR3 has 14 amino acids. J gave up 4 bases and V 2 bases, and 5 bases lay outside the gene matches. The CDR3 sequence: CSARTGVEGNTIYF. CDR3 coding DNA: TGCAGTGCTAGAACAGGGGTAGAAGGAAACACCATATATTTT.

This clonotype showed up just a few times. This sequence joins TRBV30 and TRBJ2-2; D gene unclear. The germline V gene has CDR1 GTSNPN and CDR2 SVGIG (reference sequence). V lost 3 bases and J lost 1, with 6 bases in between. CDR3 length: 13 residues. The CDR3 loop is CAWSLRNTGELFF. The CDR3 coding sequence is TGTGCCTGGAGCCTGAGGAACACCGGGGAGCTGTTTTTT.

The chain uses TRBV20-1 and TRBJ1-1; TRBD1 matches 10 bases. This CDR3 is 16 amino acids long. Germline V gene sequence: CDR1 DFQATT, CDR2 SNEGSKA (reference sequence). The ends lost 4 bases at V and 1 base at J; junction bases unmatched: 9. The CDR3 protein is CSAKRQGALGNTEAFF. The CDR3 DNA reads TGCAGTGCTAAAAGACAGGGGGCGTTGGGGAACACTGAAGCTTTCTTT.

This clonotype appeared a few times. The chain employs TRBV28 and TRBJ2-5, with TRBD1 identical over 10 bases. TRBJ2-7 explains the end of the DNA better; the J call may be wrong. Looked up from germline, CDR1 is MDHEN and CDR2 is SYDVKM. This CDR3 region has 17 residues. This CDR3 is CASSAASPGQGTNEQYF. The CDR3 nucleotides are TGTGCCAGCAGTGCTGCTTCACCGGGACAGGGGACCAACGAGCAGTACTTC.

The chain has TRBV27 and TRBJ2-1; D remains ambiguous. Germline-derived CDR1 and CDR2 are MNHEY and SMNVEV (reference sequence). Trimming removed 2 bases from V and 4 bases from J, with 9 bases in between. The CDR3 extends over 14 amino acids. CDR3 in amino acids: CASSLGPIYNEQFF. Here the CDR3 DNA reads TGTGCCAGCAGTTTAGGGCCCATTTACAATGAGCAGTTCTTC.

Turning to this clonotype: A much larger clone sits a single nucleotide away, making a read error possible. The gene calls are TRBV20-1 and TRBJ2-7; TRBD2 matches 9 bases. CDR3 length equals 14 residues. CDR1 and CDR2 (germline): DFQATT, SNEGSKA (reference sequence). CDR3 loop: CSARGLAGTYGQHF. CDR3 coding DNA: TGCAGTGCTAGAGGTCTAGCGGGGACCTACGGGCAGCACTTC.

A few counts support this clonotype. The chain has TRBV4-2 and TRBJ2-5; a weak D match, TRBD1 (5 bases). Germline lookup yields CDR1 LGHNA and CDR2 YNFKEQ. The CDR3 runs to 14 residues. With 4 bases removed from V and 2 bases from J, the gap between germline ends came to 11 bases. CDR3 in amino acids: CASSRYGAQETQYF. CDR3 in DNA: TGTGCCAGCAGCCGATATGGGGCACAAGAGACCCAGTACTTC.

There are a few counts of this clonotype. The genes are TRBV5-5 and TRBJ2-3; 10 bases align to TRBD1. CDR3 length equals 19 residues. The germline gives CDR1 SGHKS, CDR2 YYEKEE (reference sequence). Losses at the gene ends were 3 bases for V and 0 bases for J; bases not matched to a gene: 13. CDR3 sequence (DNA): TGTGCCAGCAGCTGGGGACGGGACAGGGGACATACTAGCACAGATACGCAGTATTTT. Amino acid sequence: CASSWGRDRGHTSTDTQYF. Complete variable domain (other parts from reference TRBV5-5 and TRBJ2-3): DAGVTQSPTHLIKTRGQQVTLRCSPISGHKSVSWYQQVLGQGPQFIFQYYEKEERGRGNFPDRFSARQFPNYSSELNVNALLLGDSALYLCASSWGRDRGHTSTDTQYFGPGTRLTVL.

CDR3 residues: CASSPPFRGTLFDTQYF. CDR3 bases: TGTGCCAGCTCACCACCGTTTAGGGGGACCTTATTTGATACGCAGTATTTT. The chain carries TRBV18 and TRBJ2-3; TRBD1 is a possible D gene (6 bases). CDR3 length: 17 amino acids. The V end lost 0 bases, the J end lost 6 bases, and 19 bases lay between the germline ends. Germline loops: CDR1 KGHSH, CDR2 LQKENI.

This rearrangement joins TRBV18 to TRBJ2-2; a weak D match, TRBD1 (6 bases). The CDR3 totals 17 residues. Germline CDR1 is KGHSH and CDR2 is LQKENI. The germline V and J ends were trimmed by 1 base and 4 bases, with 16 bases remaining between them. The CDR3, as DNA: TGTGCCAGCTCACCACTAAAGAACAGGGATTCCACCGGGGAGCTGTTTTTT. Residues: CASSPLKNRDSTGELFF.